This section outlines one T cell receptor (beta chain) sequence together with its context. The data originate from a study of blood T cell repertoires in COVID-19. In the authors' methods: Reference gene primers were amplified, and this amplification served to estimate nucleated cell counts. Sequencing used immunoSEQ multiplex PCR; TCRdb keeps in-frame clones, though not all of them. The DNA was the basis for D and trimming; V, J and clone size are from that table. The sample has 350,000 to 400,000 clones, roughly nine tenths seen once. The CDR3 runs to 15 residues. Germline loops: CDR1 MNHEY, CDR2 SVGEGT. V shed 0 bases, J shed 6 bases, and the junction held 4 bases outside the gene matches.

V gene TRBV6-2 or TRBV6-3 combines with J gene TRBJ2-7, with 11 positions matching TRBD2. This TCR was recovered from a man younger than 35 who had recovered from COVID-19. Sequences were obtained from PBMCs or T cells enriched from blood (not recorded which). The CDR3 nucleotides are TGTGCCAGCAGTTACTCAAGGCTAGCGGGAGGCGAGCAGTACTTC. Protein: CASSYSRLAGGEQYF.